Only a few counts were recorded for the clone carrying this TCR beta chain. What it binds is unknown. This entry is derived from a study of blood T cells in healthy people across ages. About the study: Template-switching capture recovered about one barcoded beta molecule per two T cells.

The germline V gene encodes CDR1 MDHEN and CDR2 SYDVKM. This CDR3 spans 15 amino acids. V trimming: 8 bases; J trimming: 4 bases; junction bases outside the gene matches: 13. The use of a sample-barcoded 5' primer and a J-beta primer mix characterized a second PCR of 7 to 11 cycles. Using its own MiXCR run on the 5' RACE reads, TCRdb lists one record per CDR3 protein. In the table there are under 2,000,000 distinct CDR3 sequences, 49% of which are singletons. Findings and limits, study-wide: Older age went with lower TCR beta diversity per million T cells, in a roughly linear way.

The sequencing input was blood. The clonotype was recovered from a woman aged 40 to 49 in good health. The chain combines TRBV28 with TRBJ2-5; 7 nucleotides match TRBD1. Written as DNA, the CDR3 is TGTGCCAGCCGGGGACCGACAGGGATGGGAGAGACCCAGTACTTC. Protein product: CASRGPTGMGETQYF. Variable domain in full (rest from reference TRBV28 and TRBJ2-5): DVKVTQSSRYLVKRTGEKVFLECVQDMDHENMFWYRQDPGLGLRLIYFSYDVKMKEKGDIPEGYSVSREKKERFSLILESASTNQTSMYLCASRGPTGMGETQYFGPGTRLLVL.